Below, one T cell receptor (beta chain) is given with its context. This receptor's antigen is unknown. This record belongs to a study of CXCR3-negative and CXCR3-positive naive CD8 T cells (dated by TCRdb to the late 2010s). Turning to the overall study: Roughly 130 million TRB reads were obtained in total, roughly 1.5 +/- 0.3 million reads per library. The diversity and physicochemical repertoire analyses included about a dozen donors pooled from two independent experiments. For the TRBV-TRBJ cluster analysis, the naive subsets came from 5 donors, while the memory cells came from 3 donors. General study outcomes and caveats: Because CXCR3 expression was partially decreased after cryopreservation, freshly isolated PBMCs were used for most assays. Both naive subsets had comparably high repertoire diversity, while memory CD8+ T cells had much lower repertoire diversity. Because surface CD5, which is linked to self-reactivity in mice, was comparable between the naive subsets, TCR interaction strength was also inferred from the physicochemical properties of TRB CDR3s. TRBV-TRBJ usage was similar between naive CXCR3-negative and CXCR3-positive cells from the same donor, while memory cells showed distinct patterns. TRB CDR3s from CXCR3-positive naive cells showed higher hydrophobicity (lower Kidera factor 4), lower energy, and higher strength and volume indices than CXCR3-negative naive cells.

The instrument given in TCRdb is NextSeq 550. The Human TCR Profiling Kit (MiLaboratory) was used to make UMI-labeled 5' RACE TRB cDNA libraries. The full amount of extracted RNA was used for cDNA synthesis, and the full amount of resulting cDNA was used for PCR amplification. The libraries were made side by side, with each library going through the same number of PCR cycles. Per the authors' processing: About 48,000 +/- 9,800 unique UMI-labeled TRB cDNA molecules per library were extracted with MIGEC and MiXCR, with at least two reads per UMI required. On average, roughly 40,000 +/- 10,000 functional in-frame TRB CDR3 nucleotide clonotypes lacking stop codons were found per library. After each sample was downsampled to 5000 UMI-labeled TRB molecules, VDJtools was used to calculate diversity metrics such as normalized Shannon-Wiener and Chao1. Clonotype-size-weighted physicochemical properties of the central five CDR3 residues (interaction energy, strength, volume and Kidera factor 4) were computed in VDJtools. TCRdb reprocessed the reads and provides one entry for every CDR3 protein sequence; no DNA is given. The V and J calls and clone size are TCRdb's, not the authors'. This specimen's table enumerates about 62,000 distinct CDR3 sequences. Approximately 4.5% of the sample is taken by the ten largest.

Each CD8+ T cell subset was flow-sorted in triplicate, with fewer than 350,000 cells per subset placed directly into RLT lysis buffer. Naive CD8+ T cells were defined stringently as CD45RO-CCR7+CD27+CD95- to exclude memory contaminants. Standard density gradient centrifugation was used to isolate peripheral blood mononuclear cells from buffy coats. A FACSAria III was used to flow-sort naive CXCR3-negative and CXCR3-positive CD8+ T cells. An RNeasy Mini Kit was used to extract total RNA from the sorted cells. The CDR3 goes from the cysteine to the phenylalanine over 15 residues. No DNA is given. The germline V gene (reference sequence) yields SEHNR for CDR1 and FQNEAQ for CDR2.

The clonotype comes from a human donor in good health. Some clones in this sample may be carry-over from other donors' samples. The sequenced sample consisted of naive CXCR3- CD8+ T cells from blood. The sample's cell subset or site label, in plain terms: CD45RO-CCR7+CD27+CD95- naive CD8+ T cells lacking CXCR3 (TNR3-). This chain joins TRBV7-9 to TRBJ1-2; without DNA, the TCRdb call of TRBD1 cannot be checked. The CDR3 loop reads CASSLAAGVNYGYTF.